This TCR beta chain was retrieved from a study of T cells in Graves' hyperthyroidism and ophthalmopathy. Findings and caveats of the study: In the blood, most expanded thyroid clonotypes above 0.001 appeared as well.

From RNA transcripts, TCR beta CDR3 regions were amplified. First-round RT-PCR targeting the TCR CDR3 was performed with the HTBI primer set. Using its own MiXCR run on the multiplex PCR reads, TCRdb lists one record per CDR3 protein. Of 600,000 to 850,000 distinct CDR3 sequences in the sample, 15% to 20% were seen once. The CDR3 is 13 residues long. V was shortened by 2 bases and J by 5 bases, with 7 bases between the two germline ends. Germline V CDR1 and CDR2: KGHSH, LQKENI. Many counts were recorded for this clonotype. As yet, its antigen is unknown. Preceding any ophthalmopathy symptoms, the blood sample dates from first hyperthyroidism diagnosis. Over 9 ml of fresh peripheral blood supplied the PBMCs.

The rearrangement uses TRBV18 and TRBJ1-5, with a weak D call TRBD1 (6 bases). Sequencing input: blood. The source of this sequence is a woman aged 45-59 years with Graves' hyperthyroidism that later progressed to Graves' ophthalmopathy. CDR3 sequence (DNA): TGTGCCAGCTCACCAAGGGGGGATCAGCCCCAGCATTTT. As protein: CASSPRGDQPQHF.